The 23 T cell receptor beta chains in this list originate from one sample, sequenced in a study of blood T cell repertoires in COVID-19. TCRdb's table, derived via immunoSEQ multiplex PCR, lists solely in-frame clones and lacks some. The sample includes 150,000 to 250,000 clones, 70% to 85% seen only once; the top ten take around 6.9%. What was sequenced was peripheral blood. Receptor source: a human donor with acute or convalescent COVID-19. The donor label of this sample is uncertain.

This chain connects TRBV5-1 to TRBJ2-7; TRBD2 matches at 12 bases. CDR3 length: 14 residues. CDR1 is SGHRS and CDR2 is YFSETQ in the germline V gene. V was clipped by 7 bases and J by 5 bases; unmatched bases: 7. CDR3 in DNA: TGCGCCAGCGGTCTAGCGGGAGGGAATAACGAGCAGTACTTC. Encoded protein: CASGLAGGNNEQYF.

V and J are TRBV10-3 and TRBJ2-1, with D possibly matching TRBD1 (5 bases). Trimming took off 3 bases at V and 0 bases at J, with 9 bases between the two ends. The CDR3 sequence is 15 residues long. CDR1 is ENHRY, CDR2 SYGVKD, per germline. CDR3 nucleotides: TGTGCCATCAGTGATAGGGGAAGCTCCTACAATGAGCAGTTCTTC. This translates into CAISDRGSSYNEQFF.

The rearrangement links TRBV19 to TRBJ2-7; possibly TRBD1 for D (6 bases). The CDR3 runs 12 residues. Germline V lookup: CDR1 LNHDA, CDR2 SQIVND (reference sequence). Trimming pared 5 bases from V and 7 bases from J, leaving 12 bases between. CDR3 coding DNA: TGTGCCAGTAGTCCAGGGGTGGGGGAGCAGTACTTC. As protein: CASSPGVGEQYF.

The V and J genes are TRBV5-1 and TRBJ2-2; TRBD1 is a possible D gene (6 bases). Trimming pared 1 base from V and 5 bases from J, leaving 12 bases between. The CDR3 runs to 15 residues. Germline V gives CDR1 SGHRS, CDR2 YFSETQ. The CDR3 bases are TGCGCCAGCAGCTTGACAGAAGGGGGAACCGGGGAGCTGTTTTTT. Residues: CASSLTEGGTGELFF. Full variable domain (missing parts from reference TRBV5-1 and TRBJ2-2): KAGVTQTPRYLIKTRGQQVTLSCSPISGHRSVSWYQQTPGQGLQFLFEYFSETQRNKGNFPGRFSGRQFSNSRSEMNVSTLELGDSALYLCASSLTEGGTGELFFGEGSRLTVL.

The V gene is TRBV2, the J gene TRBJ2-5, with 11 bases lining up with TRBD2. Germline-derived CDR1 and CDR2 are SNHLY and FYNNEI. V shed 6 bases, J shed 1 base, and the junction held 7 bases outside the gene matches. The CDR3 loop spans 16 amino acids. The CDR3: CASRRTSGRLQETQYF. In nucleotides, the CDR3 is TGTGCCAGCAGGAGGACTAGCGGGCGACTCCAAGAGACCCAGTACTTC.

J is TRBJ2-1 and V is TRBV28; TRBD2 agrees at 7 bases. Germline assignment: CDR1 MDHEN and CDR2 SYDVKM. CDR3 length: 15 residues. The junction had 9 bases not matched to a gene; V was cut back by 4 bases and J by 6 bases. CDR3 in amino acids: CASSSQAGARNEQFF. In nucleotides, the CDR3 is TGTGCCAGCAGTTCCCAGGCGGGAGCGCGCAATGAGCAGTTCTTC.

This clone was recorded only once. This sequence joins TRBV30 and TRBJ2-7; D perhaps matches TRBD1 (5 bases). This CDR3 is 13 amino acids long. CDR1 GTSNPN and CDR2 SVGIG come from the germline V gene (reference sequence). With 3 bases removed from V and 2 bases from J, the gap between germline ends came to 11 bases. The CDR3 DNA sequence: TGTGCCTGGAGAGGTGGGGCCCCCTACGAGCAGTACTTC. It is translated as CAWRGGAPYEQYF. Full variable domain (rest looked up from reference TRBV30 and TRBJ2-7): SQTIHQWPATLVQPVGSPLSLECTVEGTSNPNLYWYRQAAGRGLQLLFYSVGIGQISSEVPQNLSASRPQDRQFILSSKKLLLSDSGFYLCAWRGGAPYEQYFGPGTRLTVT.

The genes are TRBV9 and TRBJ2-1; 7 nucleotides line up with TRBD2. The CDR3 runs 14 residues. With V trimmed by 0 bases and J by 7 bases, 4 bases remained unmatched. In germline, CDR1 is SGDLS, CDR2 YYNGEE. DNA for the CDR3: TGTGCCAGCAGCGTAGGCGGGAGAGTTAATGAGCAGTTCTTC. Translating gives CASSVGGRVNEQFF.

The chain is built from TRBV25-1 and TRBJ2-5; D might be TRBD1 (6 bases). Germline assignment: CDR1 MGHDK and CDR2 SYGVNS. The V and J ends lost 2 bases and 0 bases respectively, with 16 bases between them. The CDR3 has 17 amino acids. The CDR3, as DNA: TGTGCCAGCAGTGAAACAATAGGTCAGGGGAACCAAGAGACCCAGTACTTC. It yields the protein CASSETIGQGNQETQYF.

V and J are TRBV2 and TRBJ2-2; unclear D gene. The CDR3 length is 13 residues. Germline V gene data show CDR1 as SNHLY and CDR2 as FYNNEI. The V and J ends lost 6 bases and 1 base respectively, with 6 bases between them. DNA for the CDR3: TGTGCCAGCAGACATGAGAACACCGGGGAGCTGTTTTTT. Its protein is CASRHENTGELFF.

V is TRBV6-5 and J is TRBJ2-3; 8 positions match TRBD1. The length of the CDR3 is 13 residues. Germline V gene sequence: CDR1 MNHEY, CDR2 SVGAGI. J lost 6 bases, V lost 6 bases, and 5 bases had no gene match. This CDR3 is CASRETGVDTQYF. The CDR3 DNA reads as TGTGCCAGCAGGGAGACAGGGGTGGATACGCAGTATTTT.

The J gene is TRBJ2-1, the V gene TRBV5-6; TRBD2 aligns across 13 bases. Per germline, CDR1 SGHDT and CDR2 YYEEEE. The CDR3 loop spans 17 amino acids. J gave up 5 bases and V 0 bases, and 5 bases lay outside the gene matches. The CDR3 sequence is CASSLDGLAGVNNEQFF. For the CDR3, the DNA is TGTGCCAGCAGCTTGGACGGACTAGCGGGAGTCAACAATGAGCAGTTCTTC.

This clone was observed once. The genes are TRBV7-6 and TRBJ2-1, with 14 bases fitting TRBD2. The CDR3 runs to 17 residues. The V and J ends lost 5 bases and 3 bases, in that order; junction bases with no gene match: 6. Germline assignment: CDR1 SGHVS and CDR2 FNYEAQ. CDR3 sequence: CASSRLAGGPVYNEQFF. The CDR3, as DNA: TGTGCCAGCAGCAGACTAGCGGGAGGGCCGGTCTACAATGAGCAGTTCTTC.

The CDR3, as DNA: TGTGCCAGCAGCTTAAGAAATTTGGGGGGGGACTATGGCTACACCTTC. It is translated as CASSLRNLGGDYGYTF. The chain links TRBV7-2 to TRBJ1-2, with D possibly TRBD1 on 5 matching bases. This CDR3 is 16 amino acids long. Per the germline V gene, CDR1 is SGHTA and CDR2 is FQGNSA. Trimming shortened V by 2 bases and J by 3 bases, and 16 bases separated the two germline ends.

This sequence joins TRBV6-5 and TRBJ2-1; D is uncertain. The CDR3 runs to 13 residues. Germline values: CDR1 MNHEY, CDR2 SVGAGI. The V end was cut by 7 bases, the J end by 5 bases, with 12 bases between. CDR3 nucleotides: TGTGCCAGCAAAAAATACAGTGACAATGAGCAGTTCTTC. Residues: CASKKYSDNEQFF.

This clone was detected a few times. The chain couples TRBV20-1 to TRBJ1-1; D perhaps matches TRBD1 (5 bases). This CDR3 has 13 residues. V gave up 3 bases and J gave up 1 base, with 9 bases separating them. CDR1 and CDR2 (germline): DFQATT, SNEGSKA (reference sequence). DNA of the CDR3: TGCAGTGCTAGTTTACAGGAGAACACTGAAGCTTTCTTT. This encodes CSASLQENTEAFF.

In its sample, this clone was seen a few times. A read error may produce the germline difference seen at one junction end. The CDR3 sequence: CASSQATGVTGLRYNEQFF. DNA of the CDR3: TGTGCCAGCAGTCAAGCGACAGGGGTAACGGGTCTGCGTTACAATGAGCAGTTCTTC. J is TRBJ2-1 and V is TRBV6-1; TRBD1 matches 8 bases. The CDR3 runs 19 residues. Germline V CDR1 and CDR2: MNHNS, SASEGT.

The chain joins TRBV21-1 to TRBJ2-7; no DNA check was done on the table's D call, TRBD1. TRBV21-1 is a known pseudogene. This CDR3 contains 18 residues. DNA for the CDR3: TGTGCCAGCAGCAAACTAATTGGCTCGAGAGGACATGGCTACGAGCAGTACTTC. Protein: CASSKLIGSRGHGYEQYF.

This chain connects TRBV5-4 to TRBJ1-6; no clear D gene. Trimming stripped 0 bases from V and 0 bases from J, with 10 bases between. This CDR3 has 17 amino acids. Germline V gene lookup returns CDR1 SGHNT and CDR2 YYREEE (reference sequence). CDR3 DNA sequence: TGTGCCAGCAGCTTGGCCGGGAGCAGCTCCTATAATTCACCCCTCCACTTT. This codes for CASSLAGSSSYNSPLHF.

The CDR3, as DNA: TGTGCCAGCAAGGTTCAGGGGGGTGGCAATCAGCCCCAGCATTTT. Protein product: CASKVQGGGNQPQHF. The chain has TRBV2 and TRBJ1-5, with 7 positions matching TRBD1. In germline, CDR1 is SNHLY, CDR2 FYNNEI. CDR3 length equals 15 residues. V shed 7 bases, J shed 2 bases, and the junction held 8 bases outside the gene matches.

About this clone: Other DNA sequences from this sample encode an identical CDR3 as well. The rearrangement joins TRBV27 to TRBJ1-2; 8 bases are shared with TRBD1. J gave up 7 bases and V 6 bases, and 7 bases lay outside the gene matches. CDR1 is MNHEY and CDR2 is SMNVEV in the germline V gene (reference sequence). This CDR3 comprises 13 residues. The CDR3 region has the DNA TGTGCCAGCAGACTCCAGGGGGCGCGTGGCTACACCTTC. It encodes CASRLQGARGYTF.

This chain connects TRBV28 to TRBJ1-3, with D possibly TRBD1 on 6 matching bases. Germline CDR1 is MDHEN and CDR2 is SYDVKM. The CDR3 totals 14 residues. The V gene lost 7 bases and the J gene lost 2 bases, with 12 bases spanning the gap. The CDR3 loop is CASTYTGPGNTIYF. The CDR3 DNA reads as TGTGCCAGCACTTATACAGGGCCTGGAAACACCATATATTTT.

This clone was detected only a few times. V usage is TRBV19 and J usage is TRBJ2-2, with no clear D. Germline V gene data show CDR1 as LNHDA and CDR2 as SQIVND (reference sequence). V was cut by 6 bases and J by 6 bases, with 8 bases left in between. The CDR3 is made up of 12 amino acids. In DNA form, the CDR3 reads TGTGCCAGTAGAGGAGCTGCCGGGGAGCTGTTTTTT. Amino acid sequence: CASRGAAGELFF. The full variable domain, its missing parts supplied by reference TRBV19 and TRBJ2-2, is DGGITQSPKYLFRKEGQNVTLSCEQNLNHDAMYWYRQDPGQGLRLIYYSQIVNDFQKGDIAEGYSVSREKKESFPLTVTSAQKNPTAFYLCASRGAAGELFFGEGSRLTVL.